The 14 T cell receptor beta chains reported below all come from one sample, sequenced in a study of T-cell memory formation after mild COVID-19. Each CDR3 protein gets one entry after TCRdb re-called the 5' RACE reads with MiXCR. The sample lists a few hundred thousand distinct CDR3 sequences, under 20% occurring once. The sample consisted of PBMCs or a T cell subset sorted from them (not recorded which). The receptors here all came from a young man who had mild COVID-19 (a few samples of this study predate the infection). Cell type and time point are not known.

This clonotype was recorded a few times. The chain links TRBV9 to TRBJ1-2, with D maybe TRBD1 (6 bases). CDR1 and CDR2 from the germline V gene are SGDLS and YYNGEE. Trimming pared 4 bases from V and 5 bases from J, leaving 21 bases between. The CDR3 sequence is 16 residues long. This CDR3 reads CASSFSRTAQKYGYTF. For the CDR3, the DNA is TGTGCCAGCAGCTTTAGCAGGACAGCGCAAAAATATGGCTACACCTTC.

The chain carries TRBV5-1 and TRBJ1-1; D not resolved. The CDR3 consists of 14 residues. From germline, CDR1 is SGHRS and CDR2 YFSETQ. Trimming shortened V by 0 bases and J by 8 bases, and 14 bases separated the two germline ends. The CDR3 nucleotides are TGCGCCAGCAGCTTGGGTTCCGGTTCTACGGAAGCTTTCTTT. Translated, it gives CASSLGSGSTEAFF.

This clonotype has just a few counts. The chain couples TRBV27 to TRBJ2-7; possible D gene TRBD1, 6 bases. The CDR3 contains 14 residues. Trimming stripped 8 bases from V and 0 bases from J, with 14 bases between. Per germline, CDR1 MNHEY and CDR2 SMNVEV (reference sequence). The chain's CDR3 is CASSRDTNSYEQYF. As DNA, the CDR3 is TGTGCCAGCTCCAGGGACACTAACTCCTACGAGCAGTACTTC.

This clonotype appeared a single time. The V and J genes are TRBV4-2 and TRBJ2-3; TRBD1 or TRBD2 may be the D gene (6 bases each). V lost 1 base to trimming and J lost 4 bases, with 18 bases between them. The CDR3 consists of 17 residues. The V gene's germline CDR1 is LGHNA and CDR2 YNFKEQ. The CDR3 protein is CASSQVTGALSPDTQYF. Written as DNA, the CDR3 is TGTGCCAGCAGCCAAGTCACGGGGGCCCTCTCCCCAGATACGCAGTATTTT.

This clonotype was observed a few times. The chain has TRBV4-3 and TRBJ1-1; 8 positions agree with TRBD1. CDR3 length: 13 amino acids. Germline trimming cut 1 base from V and 10 bases from J; bases unmatched to any gene: 5. Germline CDR1 LGHNA, CDR2 YSLEER. The CDR3 bases are TGCGCCAGCAGCCAAGGAACAGGGGGTATAGCTTTCTTT. Encoded protein: CASSQGTGGIAFF.

CDR3 protein: CSVVVVTGNTIYF. The CDR3 coding sequence is TGCAGCGTTGTAGTGGTCACTGGAAACACCATATATTTT. The V gene is TRBV29-1, the J gene TRBJ1-3; the D is unclear. Trimming pared 4 bases from V and 2 bases from J, leaving 9 bases between. CDR1 is SQVTM and CDR2 is ANQGSEA in the germline V gene. The CDR3 is made up of 13 amino acids.

The chain combines TRBV3-1 with TRBJ2-5, with 8 bases matching TRBD1. The germline V gene encodes CDR1 LGHDT and CDR2 YNNKEL (reference sequence). V lost 4 bases and J lost 5; bases outside the gene matches: 12. The CDR3 is 16 amino acids. The CDR3 DNA sequence: TGTGCCAGCAGCCTGCCATGGACAGGGCATGGGGAGACCCAGTACTTC. Its translation is CASSLPWTGHGETQYF.

Only a few counts were recorded for this clonotype. The chain joins TRBV24-1 to TRBJ2-2; no clear D. The germline V and J ends were trimmed by 8 bases and 6 bases, with 6 bases remaining between them. The CDR3 covers 11 residues. Per the germline V gene, CDR1 is KGHDR and CDR2 is SFDVKD. The CDR3 bases are TGTGCCACCATGAATTCCGGGGAGCTGTTTTTT. This translates into CATMNSGELFF.

This clonotype was found a few times. V is TRBV10-3 and J is TRBJ2-1; 8 positions match TRBD1. From germline, CDR1 is ENHRY and CDR2 SYGVKD. The CDR3 loop spans 15 amino acids. Unmatched junction bases numbered 10, after V lost 4 bases and J lost 8 bases. The CDR3: CAISGTRDRLDEQFF. The CDR3 nucleotides read TGTGCCATCAGTGGCACCCGGGACAGGCTCGATGAGCAGTTCTTC.

The gene calls are TRBV4-3 and TRBJ1-1; D not certain. Germline CDR1 and CDR2: LGHNA and YSLEER. The germline V and J ends were trimmed by 0 bases and 0 bases, with 14 bases remaining between them. The CDR3 has 17 amino acids. CDR3 protein: CASSQDSHRMVNTEAFF. CDR3 nucleotide sequence: TGCGCCAGCAGCCAAGATTCCCACAGAATGGTGAACACTGAAGCTTTCTTT.

This clonotype was observed a handful of times. V gene TRBV6-2 or TRBV6-3 combines with J gene TRBJ1-2; the D gene is possibly TRBD1 (6 bases). The CDR3 totals 13 residues. Germline CDR1 reads MNHEY; CDR2 reads SVGEGT. The V end lost 2 bases, the J end lost 8 bases, and 12 bases lay between the germline ends. CDR3 sequence (DNA): TGTGCCAGCAGTTACGCCCGGGGGCGAGGCTACACCTTC. Encoded protein: CASSYARGRGYTF.

The V gene is TRBV6-2 or TRBV6-3, the J gene TRBJ2-5; 10 nucleotides match TRBD2. The CDR3 loop spans 15 amino acids. Trimming removed 5 bases from V and 5 bases from J; junction bases left unmatched: 8. Germline CDR1 reads MNHEY; CDR2 reads SVGEGT. The CDR3 sequence is CASSIQRGGVETQYF. The CDR3 DNA follows: TGTGCCAGCAGTATCCAGCGGGGGGGCGTGGAGACCCAGTACTTC.

The V gene is TRBV6-6, the J gene TRBJ2-5; possible D gene TRBD1, 6 bases. The germline gives CDR1 MNHNY, CDR2 SVGAGI (reference sequence). Trimming left V 7 bases short and J 1 base short, with 13 bases between. The length of the CDR3 is 14 residues. CDR3 nucleotide sequence: TGTGCCAGCAAAATAGGACAGCTCCAAGAGACCCAGTACTTC. This codes for CASKIGQLQETQYF.

This clonotype was counted only a few times. The chain recombines TRBV20-1 with TRBJ2-6, with a tentative D call TRBD1 (5 bases). From germline, CDR1 is DFQATT and CDR2 SNEGSKA (reference sequence). V shed 1 base and J shed 2 bases, with 12 bases lying between them. This CDR3 contains 16 residues. CDR3 in DNA: TGCAGTGCTAGAGGGCAGGGCGCCCCTGGGGCCAACGTCCTGACTTTC. Its translation: CSARGQGAPGANVLTF.